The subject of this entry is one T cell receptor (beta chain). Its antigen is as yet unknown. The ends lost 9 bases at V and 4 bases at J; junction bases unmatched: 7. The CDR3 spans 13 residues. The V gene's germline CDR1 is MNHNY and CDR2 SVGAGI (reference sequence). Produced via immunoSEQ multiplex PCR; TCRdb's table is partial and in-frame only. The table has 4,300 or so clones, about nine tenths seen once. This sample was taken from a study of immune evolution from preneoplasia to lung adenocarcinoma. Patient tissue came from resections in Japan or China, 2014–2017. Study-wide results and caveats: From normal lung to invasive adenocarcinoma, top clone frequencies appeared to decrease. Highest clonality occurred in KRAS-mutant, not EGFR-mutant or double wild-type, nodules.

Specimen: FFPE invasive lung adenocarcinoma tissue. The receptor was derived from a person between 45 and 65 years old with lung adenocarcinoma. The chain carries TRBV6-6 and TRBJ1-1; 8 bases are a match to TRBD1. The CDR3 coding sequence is TGTGCCAGTCTTCAGGGGGCTGTCACTGAAGCTTTCTTT. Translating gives CASLQGAVTEAFF.